This T cell receptor beta chain was captured in a study of shared clonotypes between healthy human individuals. General study results and limits: The rarefaction results pointed to incomplete sorted-subset sequencing despite large depth.

Remarks on this clone: Its antigen remains unknown.

The healthy adult donors were HIV-negative and reported no recent acute infections or vaccinations. The CDR3 runs to 14 residues. Germline lookup yields CDR1 SGHTA and CDR2 FQGNSA. V was clipped by 8 bases and J by 4 bases; unmatched bases: 3. Original processing methods: Filtering differed for immunoSEQ, which gave only junction sequences without quality scores. The assay was immunoSEQ multiplex PCR, and TCRdb's table has in-frame clones only and misses some. V and J calls and clone size follow that table, whereas D and trimming were derived from the DNA. This table holds hundreds of thousands of clones, roughly 97% found once.

Sequencing was performed on naive CD4+ T cells sorted from blood. Stated subset: CD45RA+ positively selected. This chain links TRBV7-2 with TRBJ2-1, with 12 bases matching TRBD2. This sequence was found in a woman in her 30s in good health. The chain's CDR3 is CASSGTSGYNEQFF. The CDR3 DNA is TGTGCCAGCTCCGGGACTAGCGGGTACAATGAGCAGTTCTTC.